A selection of T cell receptor beta chains follows, all from one sample in a study of T cells expressing NK-cell markers. TCRdb reworked the 5' RACE reads into one entry per CDR3 protein, no DNA. The listing contains 200,000 to 300,000 distinct CDR3 sequences. Sequencing was carried out using blood T cells: a sorted CD56 or NKG2C T cell subset, CD4+ or CD8+ T cells, or bulk PBMC T cells (not recorded which). These receptors were taken from a man between 18 and 35 years old in good health. Both conserved end residues are part of each CDR3.

TRBV20-1	TRBJ1-3	CSAYHRGYGNTIYF
TRBV3-1	TRBJ2-2	CASSNRDGLTGELFF
TRBV29-1	TRBJ2-3	CSAWTSGKTSTDTQYF
TRBV6-2/TRBV6-3	TRBJ2-6	CASSSGREGANVLTF
TRBV20-1	TRBJ2-1	CSARQRAGRAYNEQFF
TRBV4-2	TRBJ2-1	CASSPLPGLAVINEQFF
TRBV7-2	TRBJ2-1	CASSQNGQGSNEQFF
TRBV29-1	TRBJ2-2	CSVDGSRGTGELFF
TRBV15	TRBJ1-5	CATSGPGTPHNQPQHF
TRBV20-1	TRBJ1-6	CSATTGQGRSPLHF
TRBV12-3/TRBV12-4	TRBJ1-2	CASKLGYGYTF
TRBV29-1	TRBJ2-2	CSVVNPSTGGGELFF
TRBV20-1	TRBJ2-3	CSATTGLAGPTDTQYF
TRBV12-3/TRBV12-4	TRBJ1-6	CASSHNDRAYNSPLHF
TRBV4-3	TRBJ2-3	CASSQTLGLDTQYF
TRBV3-1	TRBJ1-1	CASSGTFEAFF
TRBV15	TRBJ2-3	CATSRGGLSDTQYF
TRBV6-1	TRBJ2-7	CASLQGSPYEQYF
TRBV29-1	TRBJ2-1	CSVETSGSMYNEQFF
TRBV6-6	TRBJ1-1	CASSWDSETEAFF
TRBV10-3	TRBJ2-3	CAISGTGTLTDTQYF
TRBV5-1	TRBJ2-5	CASSSASKTSGETQYF
TRBV2	TRBJ2-5	CASPGSGSKETQYF
TRBV5-1	TRBJ1-1	CASTGTPYMNTEAFF
TRBV5-1	TRBJ1-2	CASSLGTPGQGRQGYGYTF
TRBV6-5	TRBJ2-1	CASSYSTFRGLGRNEQFF
TRBV19	TRBJ2-1	CASSPLAGGLNEQFF
TRBV4-1	TRBJ2-3	CASSPPGLQRTDTQYF
TRBV29-1	TRBJ1-2	CSVSKSGISYGYTF
TRBV7-9	TRBJ2-1	CASSSPPATHYNEQFF
TRBV7-9	TRBJ2-7	CASSLAAAGEQYF
TRBV28	TRBJ2-7	CASSFGTGVYEQYF
TRBV5-1	TRBJ1-6	CASSLRTGGADSPLHF
TRBV30	TRBJ1-3	CAWSVPGLGNTIYF
TRBV20-1	TRBJ2-5	CSAPLTGEETQYF
TRBV11-1	TRBJ2-2	CASSPGPETGELFF
TRBV30	TRBJ2-1	CAWSVAGYSYNEQFF
TRBV6-2/TRBV6-3	TRBJ2-7	CASSSGLAGAEQYF
TRBV29-1	TRBJ1-2	CSVERGRRNSNYGYTF
TRBV7-2	TRBJ2-1	CASSLVAGGNNEQFF
TRBV19	TRBJ2-2	CATGTTGGITGELFF
TRBV3-1	TRBJ1-4	CASSQSGGKLFF
TRBV20-1	TRBJ2-5	CSAPGRRETQYF
TRBV20-1	TRBJ2-1	CSAGGSTFYNEQFF
TRBV24-1	TRBJ2-3	CATSDGGVDTQYF
TRBV29-1	TRBJ2-2	CSVEADANTGELFF
TRBV6-5	TRBJ2-7	CASSYAQGTYEQYF
TRBV29-1	TRBJ2-2	CSVRSGGTGELFF
TRBV20-1	TRBJ1-3	CSASREYGNTIYF
TRBV6-1	TRBJ2-5	CASSGRQGWETQYF
TRBV7-3	TRBJ2-1	CASSSQSGRGNEQFF
TRBV20-1	TRBJ2-5	CSAHRVTETQYF
TRBV20-1	TRBJ2-7	CSASNWFRAGTYEQYF
TRBV3-1	TRBJ2-7	CASSQGGSHYEQYF